What follows describes a single T cell receptor (beta chain). Mismatch with germline at one junction end may stem from a read error. This sample is drawn from a study of T cells in Graves' hyperthyroidism and ophthalmopathy. A Clinical Activity Score of at least 3, a NOSPECS grade of at least 4 and a duration under 3 months were recorded in the ophthalmopathy patients. The germline CDR1 and CDR2 sequences are ENHRY and SYGVKD. The CDR3 spans 16 residues. What was amplified from RNA transcripts were TCR beta CDR3 regions. The study used the HTBI primer set for a first-round RT-PCR of the TCR CDR3. TCRdb called the multiplex PCR reads again in MiXCR, with one record for every CDR3 protein. The table lists fewer than 500,000 distinct CDR3 sequences, around 13% of them singletons.

The J gene is TRBJ1-1, the V gene TRBV10-3, with 8 bases fitting TRBD1. The source material was blood. The TCR sequence derives from a woman aged 25 to 45 with Graves' ophthalmopathy. This CDR3 reads CATSDPQGGVNTEAFF. In DNA form, the CDR3 reads TGTGCCACCAGTGACCCACAGGGGGGGGTGAACACTGAAGCTTTCTTT.